Shown below are 2 T cell receptor beta chains from a single sample sequenced in a study of blood T cell repertoires in COVID-19. The assay was immunoSEQ multiplex PCR, and TCRdb's table has in-frame clones only and misses some. The profile shows almost 300,000 clones, roughly 86% of them singletons. Sequenced input: peripheral blood. Receptors originate from an older man with acute or convalescent COVID-19.

V gene TRBV7-9 combines with J gene TRBJ1-3; TRBD1 matches at 7 bases. Germline V gene lookup returns CDR1 SEHNR and CDR2 FQNEAQ (reference sequence). The length of the CDR3 is 17 residues. J gave up 0 bases and V 1 base, and 6 bases lay outside the gene matches. The CDR3 DNA sequence: TGTGCCAGCAGCTTAGGGGGGACAGTTAACTCTGGAAACACCATATATTTT. The encoded protein is CASSLGGTVNSGNTIYF.

This rearrangement joins TRBV28 to TRBJ2-2; D unclear. Germline CDR1 MDHEN, CDR2 SYDVKM. The CDR3 is 14 residues long. Trimming pared 2 bases from V and 3 bases from J, leaving 7 bases between. In DNA form, the CDR3 reads TGTGCCAGCAGTTTAACACATTACACCGGGGAGCTGTTTTTT. The encoded protein is CASSLTHYTGELFF.